This T cell receptor beta chain was sequenced in a study of T cell responses to AZD1222 COVID-19 vaccine. The study pooled second doses at about 4 or about 12 weeks. Only in-frame clones appear in the TCRdb table, and some are missing; sequencing was by immunoSEQ multiplex PCR. This table has about 84,000 clones, 80% to 90% appearing once. The germline V gene has CDR1 SGHNT and CDR2 YYREEE (reference sequence). V gave up 2 bases and J gave up 0 bases, with 8 bases separating them. The CDR3 is 15 amino acids. The origin of this receptor is an adult who received the AZD1222 COVID-19 vaccine. Sequenced material: peripheral blood, taken 28 days after the second AZD1222 dose. The chain carries TRBV5-4 and TRBJ1-4; tentatively, D is TRBD1 (6 bases). In DNA, the CDR3 is TGTGCCAGCAGCTTCCCAGGGGCAACTAATGAAAAACTGTTTTTT. Translation: CASSFPGATNEKLFF.